The 8 T cell receptor beta chains listed next were all sequenced from one sample in a study of breast tumors, draining lymph nodes, adjacent tissues (dated by TCRdb to the mid-2010s). The lymph node samples were taken from the axillary draining lymph nodes of breast cancer patients. Library construction relied on multiplex PCR. This sample was sequenced with an Illumina HiSeq 2000. TCRdb reran the public reads through fastp at Q25 and MiXCR, keeping productive beta chains. Entries are consolidated by CDR3 protein sequence, retaining the most common genes and DNA. Across this sample there are roughly 120,000 distinct CDR3 sequences, with about 20% seen only once. Roughly 3.5% of the sample lies in the top ten. Sequenced material: axillary lymph node tissue. The origin of the receptors is a female donor with breast cancer. Some clones in this sample may be carry-over from other donors' samples.

This clonotype was seen ten or more times. The chain recombines TRBV30 with TRBJ2-3; the D is unclear. The CDR3 sequence is 11 residues long. Germline V gene sequence: CDR1 GTSNPN, CDR2 SVGIG (reference sequence). V was trimmed by 1 base and J by 4 bases, leaving 3 bases between them. The CDR3: CAWSASDTQYF. CDR3 in DNA: TGTGCCTGGAGTGCTTCAGATACGCAGTATTTT.

To note about this clonotype: A much larger clone sits a single nucleotide away, making a read error possible. The V gene is TRBV15, the J gene TRBJ1-2; no clear D. In germline, CDR1 is LNHNV, CDR2 YYDKDF (reference sequence). Trimming removed 3 bases at V and 4 bases at J, with 6 bases between. The CDR3 spans 12 residues. The CDR3 DNA sequence: TGTGCCACCAGCAGGGGAGGCTATGGCTACACCTTC. It specifies CATSRGGYGYTF. Full variable domain (missing parts from reference TRBV15 and TRBJ1-2): DAMVIQNPRYQVTQFGKPVTLSCSQTLNHNVMYWYQQKSSQAPKLLFHYYDKDFNNEADTPDNFQSRRPNTSFCFLDIRSPGLGDTAMYLCATSRGGYGYTFGSGTRLTVV.

V is TRBV6-1 and J is TRBJ1-4; 8 bases are a match to TRBD1. Germline lookup yields CDR1 MNHNS and CDR2 SASEGT. V lost 6 bases and J lost 5; bases outside the gene matches: 8. The CDR3 spans 15 residues. DNA for the CDR3: TGTGCCAGCAGGAACGGACAGGGAGAAAATGAAAAACTGTTTTTT. Encoded protein: CASRNGQGENEKLFF.

This sequence joins TRBV28 and TRBJ2-5, with D possibly matching TRBD1 (6 bases). Trimming cost V 5 bases and J 1 base, with 8 bases left between them. This CDR3 has 13 residues. Germline values: CDR1 MDHEN, CDR2 SYDVKM. The CDR3 bases are TGTGCCAGCAGTGGGACATCCCAAGAGACCCAGTACTTC. It specifies CASSGTSQETQYF. The variable domain in full, completed from reference TRBV28 and TRBJ2-5, reads DVKVTQSSRYLVKRTGEKVFLECVQDMDHENMFWYRQDPGLGLRLIYFSYDVKMKEKGDIPEGYSVSREKKERFSLILESASTNQTSMYLCASSGTSQETQYFGPGTRLLVL.

This clonotype was counted at least ten times. The rearrangement uses TRBV3-1 and TRBJ1-5; unclear D gene. Trimming cost V 1 base and J 6 bases, with 4 bases left between them. The CDR3 has 12 amino acids. Germline CDR1 LGHDT, CDR2 YNNKEL (reference sequence). CDR3 in DNA: TGTGCCAGCAGCCAAGGGGGTCAGCCCCAGCATTTT. This encodes CASSQGGQPQHF. Full variable domain (rest looked up from reference TRBV3-1 and TRBJ1-5): DTAVSQTPKYLVTQMGNDKSIKCEQNLGHDTMYWYKQDSKKFLKIMFSYNNKELIINETVPNRFSPKSPDKAHLNLHINSLELGDSAVYFCASSQGGQPQHFGDGTRLSIL.

The chain links TRBV19 to TRBJ2-2; 9 positions agree with TRBD1. The V and J ends lost 3 bases and 3 bases, in that order; junction bases with no gene match: 2. CDR1 is LNHDA and CDR2 is SQIVND in the germline V gene (reference sequence). The CDR3 consists of 15 residues. The CDR3 sequence is CASSIGTGYTGELFF. CDR3 in DNA: TGTGCCAGTAGTATTGGGACAGGGTACACCGGGGAGCTGTTTTTT.

This clonotype was observed at least ten times. The chain joins TRBV14 to TRBJ2-6; D uncertain. The CDR3 length is 14 residues. V was shortened by 4 bases and J by 0 bases, with 4 bases between the two germline ends. Germline lookup yields CDR1 SGHDN and CDR2 FVKESK. The CDR3 region has the DNA TGTGCCAGCAGCCGGAGCTCTGGGGCCAACGTCCTGACTTTC. Translating it yields CASSRSSGANVLTF.

This clonotype has at least ten counts. This chain connects TRBV7-9 to TRBJ2-7; D ambiguous. This CDR3 contains 10 residues. Trimming cost V 6 bases and J 2 bases, with 2 bases left between them. Germline V gene lookup returns CDR1 SEHNR and CDR2 FQNEAQ (reference sequence). The CDR3 region is CASSTYEQYF. The CDR3 DNA reads TGTGCCAGCAGTACCTACGAGCAGTACTTC.